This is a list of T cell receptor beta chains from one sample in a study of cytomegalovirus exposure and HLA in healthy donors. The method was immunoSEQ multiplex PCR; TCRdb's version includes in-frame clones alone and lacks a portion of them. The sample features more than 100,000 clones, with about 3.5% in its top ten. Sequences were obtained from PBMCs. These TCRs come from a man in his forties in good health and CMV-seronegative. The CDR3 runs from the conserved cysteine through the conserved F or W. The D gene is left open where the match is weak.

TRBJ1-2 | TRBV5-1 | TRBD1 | TGCGCCAGCAGCTTGGGTATCGGGACAGGGGACATCTCCCCCAATGGCTACACCTTC | CASSLGIGTGDISPNGYTF
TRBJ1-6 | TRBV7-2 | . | TGTGCCAGCTCACCAATGGCAGATTCACCCCTCCACTTT | CASSPMADSPLHF
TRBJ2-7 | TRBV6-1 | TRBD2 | TGTGCCAGCAGCTTTCGGGAGGGCCAGGCCTACGAGCAGTACTTC | CASSFREGQAYEQYF
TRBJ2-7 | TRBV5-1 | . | TGCGCCAGCACCCCTGGTGGGAGCCACGAGCAGTACTTC | CASTPGGSHEQYF
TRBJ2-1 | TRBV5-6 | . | TGTGCCAGCAGCTTGGCCGGGGGATATGTTGGGTTGGATGAGCAGTTCTTC | CASSLAGGYVGLDEQFF
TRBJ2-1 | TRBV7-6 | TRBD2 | TGTGCCAGCGGCGGGAGGGGGAGAAATGAGCAGTTCTTC | CASGGRGRNEQFF
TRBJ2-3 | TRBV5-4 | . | TGTGCCAGCAGCTTTACAGGGCGAACAGATACGCAGTATTTT | CASSFTGRTDTQYF
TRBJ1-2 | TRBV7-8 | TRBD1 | TGTGCCAGCAGCTTAAGGACAGGGGGTTTTTTTGGCTGCACCTTC | CASSLRTGGFFGCTF
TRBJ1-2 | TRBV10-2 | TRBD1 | TGCGCCAGCAGTGAGGACAGGGCTTTAAGATCTAACTATGGCTACACCTTC | CASSEDRALRSNYGYTF
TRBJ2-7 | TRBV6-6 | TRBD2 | TGTGCCAGCATCGGGACTACCTACGAGCAGTACTTC | CASIGTTYEQYF
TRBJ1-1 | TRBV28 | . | TGTGCCAGCAGTTCCCAAACAGGGTTAGCTTTCTTT | CASSSQTGLAFF
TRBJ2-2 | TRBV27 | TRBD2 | TGTGCCAGCAGTTTATCACTAGCGGGAGGGAGAAACACCGGGGAGCTGTTTTTT | CASSLSLAGGRNTGELFF
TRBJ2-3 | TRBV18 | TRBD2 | TGTGCCAGCTCACCAAGCTTAGCGGGAGGGCCGGCAGATACGCAGTATTTT | CASSPSLAGGPADTQYF
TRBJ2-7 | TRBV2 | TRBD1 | TGTGCCAGCACTCCAGGGGGCCAGCAGTACTTC | CASTPGGQQYF
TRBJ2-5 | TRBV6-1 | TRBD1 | TGTGCCAGCAAGGACAGGGTAGAGACCCAGTACTTC | CASKDRVETQYF
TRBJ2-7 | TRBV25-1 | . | TGTGCCAGTCAGGAGGGCCCCGACGAGCAGTACTTC | CASQEGPDEQYF
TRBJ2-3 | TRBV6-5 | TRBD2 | TGTGCCAGCAGTAAGAGCGGGAGGCCCACAGATACGCAGTATTTT | CASSKSGRPTDTQYF
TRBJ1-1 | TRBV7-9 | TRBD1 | TGTGCCAGCAGCTGGACAGGGAACACTGAAGCTTTCTTT | CASSWTGNTEAFF